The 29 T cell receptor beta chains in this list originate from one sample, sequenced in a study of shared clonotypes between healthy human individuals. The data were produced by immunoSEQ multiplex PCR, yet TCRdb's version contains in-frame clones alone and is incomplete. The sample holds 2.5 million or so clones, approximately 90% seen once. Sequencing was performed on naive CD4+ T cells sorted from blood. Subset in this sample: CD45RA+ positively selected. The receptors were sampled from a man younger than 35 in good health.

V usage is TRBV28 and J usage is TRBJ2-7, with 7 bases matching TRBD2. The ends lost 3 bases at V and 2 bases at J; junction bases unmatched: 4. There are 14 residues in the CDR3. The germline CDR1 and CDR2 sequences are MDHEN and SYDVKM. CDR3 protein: CASSLGGPPYEQYF. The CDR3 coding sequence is TGTGCCAGCAGTTTGGGAGGGCCCCCCTACGAGCAGTACTTC.

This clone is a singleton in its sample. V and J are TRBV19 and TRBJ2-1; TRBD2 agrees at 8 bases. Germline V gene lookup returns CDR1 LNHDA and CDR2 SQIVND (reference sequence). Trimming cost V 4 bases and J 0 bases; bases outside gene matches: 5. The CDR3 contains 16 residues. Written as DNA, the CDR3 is TGTGCCAGTAGTAAGGACAGCGGGAGCTCCTACAATGAGCAGTTCTTC. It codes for CASSKDSGSSYNEQFF.

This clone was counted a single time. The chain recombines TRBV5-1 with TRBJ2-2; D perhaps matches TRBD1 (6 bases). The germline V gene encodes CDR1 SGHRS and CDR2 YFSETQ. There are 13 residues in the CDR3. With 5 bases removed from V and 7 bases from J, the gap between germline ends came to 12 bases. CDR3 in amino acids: CASRAQGIGELFF. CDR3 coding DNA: TGCGCCAGCAGAGCGCAGGGGATCGGGGAGCTGTTTTTT.

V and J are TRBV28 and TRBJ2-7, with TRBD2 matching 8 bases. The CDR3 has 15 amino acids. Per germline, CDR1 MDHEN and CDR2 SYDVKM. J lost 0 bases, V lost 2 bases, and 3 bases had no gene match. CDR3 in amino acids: CASSLNGGGSYEQYF. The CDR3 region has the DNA TGTGCCAGCAGTTTAAACGGGGGGGGCTCCTACGAGCAGTACTTC. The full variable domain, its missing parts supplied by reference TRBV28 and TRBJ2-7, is DVKVTQSSRYLVKRTGEKVFLECVQDMDHENMFWYRQDPGLGLRLIYFSYDVKMKEKGDIPEGYSVSREKKERFSLILESASTNQTSMYLCASSLNGGGSYEQYFGPGTRLTVT.

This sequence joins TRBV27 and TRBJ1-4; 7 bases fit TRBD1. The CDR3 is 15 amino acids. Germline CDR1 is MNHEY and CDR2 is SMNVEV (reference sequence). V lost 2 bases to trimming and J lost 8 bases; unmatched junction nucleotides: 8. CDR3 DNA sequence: TGTGCCAGCAGTTTAGAGACAGGGAATGGGGAAAAACTGTTTTTT. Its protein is CASSLETGNGEKLFF.

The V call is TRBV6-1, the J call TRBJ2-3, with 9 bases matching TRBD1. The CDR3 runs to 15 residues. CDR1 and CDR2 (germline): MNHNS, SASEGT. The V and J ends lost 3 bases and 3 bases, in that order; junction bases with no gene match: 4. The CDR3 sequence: CASSEGTGITDTQYF. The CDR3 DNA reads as TGTGCCAGCAGTGAGGGGACAGGGATAACAGATACGCAGTATTTT.

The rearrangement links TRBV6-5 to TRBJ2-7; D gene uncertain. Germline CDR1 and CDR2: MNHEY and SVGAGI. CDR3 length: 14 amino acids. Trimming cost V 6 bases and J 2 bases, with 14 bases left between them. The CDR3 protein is CASSTRTFTYEQYF. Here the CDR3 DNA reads TGTGCCAGCAGCACACGCACTTTTACCTACGAGCAGTACTTC.

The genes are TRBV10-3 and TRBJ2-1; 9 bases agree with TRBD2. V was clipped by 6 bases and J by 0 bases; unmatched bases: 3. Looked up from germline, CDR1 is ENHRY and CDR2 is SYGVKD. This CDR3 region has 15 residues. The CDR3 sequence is CAIRDSGSSYNEQFF. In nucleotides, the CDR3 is TGTGCCATCAGGGATAGCGGGAGCTCCTACAATGAGCAGTTCTTC.

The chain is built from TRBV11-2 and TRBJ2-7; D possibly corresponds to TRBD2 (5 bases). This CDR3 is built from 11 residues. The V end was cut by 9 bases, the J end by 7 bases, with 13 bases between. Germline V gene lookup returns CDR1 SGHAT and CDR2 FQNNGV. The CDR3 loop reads CASRGLTEQYF. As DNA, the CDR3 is TGTGCCAGTCGAGGGTTAACGGAGCAGTACTTC.

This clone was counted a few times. Written as DNA, the CDR3 is TGTGCCAGCAGTTACTCCGATACGACAGGGAGAGCCCTCCACTTT. It is translated as CASSYSDTTGRALHF. The genes are TRBV6-5 and TRBJ1-6, with 7 bases identical to TRBD1. Germline V lookup: CDR1 MNHEY, CDR2 SVGAGI. The CDR3 is 15 amino acids. V gave up 0 bases and J gave up 14 bases; unmatched junction bases: 10.

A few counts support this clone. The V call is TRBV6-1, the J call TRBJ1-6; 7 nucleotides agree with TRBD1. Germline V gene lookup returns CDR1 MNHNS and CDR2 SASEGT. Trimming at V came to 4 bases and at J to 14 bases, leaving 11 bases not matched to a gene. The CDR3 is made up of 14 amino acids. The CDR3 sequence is CASSGGDSQFALHF. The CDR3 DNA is TGTGCCAGCAGTGGGGGGGACAGCCAATTTGCCCTCCACTTT.

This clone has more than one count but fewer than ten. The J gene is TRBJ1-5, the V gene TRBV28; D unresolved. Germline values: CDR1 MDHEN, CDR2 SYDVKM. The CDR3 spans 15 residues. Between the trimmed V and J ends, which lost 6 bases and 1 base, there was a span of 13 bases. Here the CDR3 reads CASRLGRGSNQPQHF. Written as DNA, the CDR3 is TGTGCCAGCAGACTTGGTAGAGGGAGCAATCAGCCCCAGCATTTT.

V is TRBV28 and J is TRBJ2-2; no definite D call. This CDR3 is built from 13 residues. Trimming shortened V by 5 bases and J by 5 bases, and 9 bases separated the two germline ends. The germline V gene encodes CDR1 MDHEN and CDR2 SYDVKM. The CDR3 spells CASSPQTTGELFF. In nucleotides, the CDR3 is TGTGCCAGCAGTCCTCAGACTACCGGGGAGCTGTTTTTT.

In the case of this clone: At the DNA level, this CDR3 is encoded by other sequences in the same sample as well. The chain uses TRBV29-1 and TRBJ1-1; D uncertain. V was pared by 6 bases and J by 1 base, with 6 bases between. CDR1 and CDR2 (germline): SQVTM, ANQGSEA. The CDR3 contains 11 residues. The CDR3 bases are TGCAGCGTCCGTGAGAACACTGAAGCTTTCTTT. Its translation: CSVRENTEAFF.

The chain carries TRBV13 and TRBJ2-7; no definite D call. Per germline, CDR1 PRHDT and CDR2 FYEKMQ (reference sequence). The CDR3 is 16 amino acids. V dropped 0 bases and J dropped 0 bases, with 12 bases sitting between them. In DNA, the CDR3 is TGTGCCAGCAGCTTAGGGGAGCGACGGAGCTCCTACGAGCAGTACTTC. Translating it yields CASSLGERRSSYEQYF.

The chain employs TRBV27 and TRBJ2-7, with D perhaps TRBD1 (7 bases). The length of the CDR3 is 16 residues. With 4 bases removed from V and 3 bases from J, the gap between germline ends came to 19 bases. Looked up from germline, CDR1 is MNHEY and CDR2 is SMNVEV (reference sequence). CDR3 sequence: CASSSGPTGRGYEQYF. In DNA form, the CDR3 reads TGTGCCAGCAGTTCGGGACCGACAGGGCGGGGCTACGAGCAGTACTTC.

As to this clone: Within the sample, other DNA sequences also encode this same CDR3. CDR3 region: CSASLRDEQYF. CDR3 in DNA: TGCAGTGCTAGTCTGAGGGACGAGCAGTACTTC. The V call is TRBV20-1, the J call TRBJ2-7, with TRBD2 as a possible D gene (5 bases). Germline assignment: CDR1 DFQATT and CDR2 SNEGSKA (reference sequence). The CDR3 length is 11 residues. V lost 3 bases to trimming and J lost 5 bases, with 8 bases between them.

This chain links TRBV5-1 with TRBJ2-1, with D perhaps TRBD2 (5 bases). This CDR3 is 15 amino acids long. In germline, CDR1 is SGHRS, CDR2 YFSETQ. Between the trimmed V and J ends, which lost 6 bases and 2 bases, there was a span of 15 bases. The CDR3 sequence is CASKPQTTPYNEQFF. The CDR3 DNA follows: TGCGCCAGCAAGCCCCAGACTACACCCTACAATGAGCAGTTCTTC.

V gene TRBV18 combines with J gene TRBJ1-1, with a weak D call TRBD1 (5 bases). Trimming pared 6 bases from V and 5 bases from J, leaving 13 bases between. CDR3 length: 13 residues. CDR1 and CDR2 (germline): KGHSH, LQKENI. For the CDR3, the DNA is TGTGCCAGCTCCAGGCTGGGGGATACTGAAGCTTTCTTT. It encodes CASSRLGDTEAFF.

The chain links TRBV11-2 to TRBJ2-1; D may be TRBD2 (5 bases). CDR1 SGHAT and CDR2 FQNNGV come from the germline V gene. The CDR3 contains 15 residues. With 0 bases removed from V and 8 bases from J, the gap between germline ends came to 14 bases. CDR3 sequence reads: CASSLDRTPSHEQFF. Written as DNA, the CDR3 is TGTGCCAGCAGCTTAGATCGGACTCCTTCACATGAGCAGTTCTTC.

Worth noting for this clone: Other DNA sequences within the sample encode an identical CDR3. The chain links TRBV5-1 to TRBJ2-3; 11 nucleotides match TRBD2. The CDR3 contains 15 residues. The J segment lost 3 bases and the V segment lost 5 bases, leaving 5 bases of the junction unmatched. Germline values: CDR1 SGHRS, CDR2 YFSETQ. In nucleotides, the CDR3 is TGCGCCAGCAGGGTAGCGGGAGGGACGACAGATACGCAGTATTTT. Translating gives CASRVAGGTTDTQYF.

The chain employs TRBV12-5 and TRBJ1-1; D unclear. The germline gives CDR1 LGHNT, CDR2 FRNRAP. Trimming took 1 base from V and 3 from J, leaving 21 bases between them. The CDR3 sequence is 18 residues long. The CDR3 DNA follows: TGTGCTAGTGGTTTGGCACACTCCTACCGGGGAATCGACACTGAAGCTTTCTTT. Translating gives CASGLAHSYRGIDTEAFF.

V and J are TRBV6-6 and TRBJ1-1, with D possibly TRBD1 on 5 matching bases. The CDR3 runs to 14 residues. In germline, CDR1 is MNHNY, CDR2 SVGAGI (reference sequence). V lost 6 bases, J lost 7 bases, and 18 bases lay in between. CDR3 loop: CASRPPAGTGEAFF. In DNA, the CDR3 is TGTGCCAGCAGACCTCCGGCGGGGACGGGTGAAGCTTTCTTT.

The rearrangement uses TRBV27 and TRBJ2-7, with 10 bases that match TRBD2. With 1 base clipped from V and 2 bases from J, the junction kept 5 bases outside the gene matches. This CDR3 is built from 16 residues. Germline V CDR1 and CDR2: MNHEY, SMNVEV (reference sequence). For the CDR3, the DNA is TGTGCCAGCAGTTTATGGTCTAGCGGGGGCCCCTACGAGCAGTACTTC. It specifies CASSLWSSGGPYEQYF.

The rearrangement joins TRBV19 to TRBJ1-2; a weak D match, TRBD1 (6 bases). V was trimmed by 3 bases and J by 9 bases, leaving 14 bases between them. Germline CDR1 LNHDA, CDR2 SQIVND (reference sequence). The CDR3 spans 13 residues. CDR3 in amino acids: CASSIGGPERYTF. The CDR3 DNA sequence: TGTGCCAGTAGTATCGGGGGGCCAGAGCGCTACACCTTC.

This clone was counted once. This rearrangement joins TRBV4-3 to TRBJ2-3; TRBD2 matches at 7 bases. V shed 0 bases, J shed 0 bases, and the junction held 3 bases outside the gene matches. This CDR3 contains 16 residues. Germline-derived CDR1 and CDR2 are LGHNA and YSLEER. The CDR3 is CASSQDGSGSTDTQYF. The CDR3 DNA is TGCGCCAGCAGCCAAGATGGTAGCGGGAGCACAGATACGCAGTATTTT.

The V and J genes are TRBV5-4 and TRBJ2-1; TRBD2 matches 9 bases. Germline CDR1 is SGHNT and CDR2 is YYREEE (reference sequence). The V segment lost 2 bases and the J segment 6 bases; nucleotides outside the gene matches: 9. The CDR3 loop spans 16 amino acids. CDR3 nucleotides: TGTGCCAGCAGCTTAGAAAGGACTAGCGTTCTCAATGAGCAGTTCTTC. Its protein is CASSLERTSVLNEQFF.

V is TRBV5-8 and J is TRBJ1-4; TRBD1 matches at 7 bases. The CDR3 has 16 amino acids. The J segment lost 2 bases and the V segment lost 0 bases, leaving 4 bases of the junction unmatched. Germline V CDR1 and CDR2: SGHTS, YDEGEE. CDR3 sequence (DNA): TGTGCCAGCAGCTTGGAAGGGGGCGCGACTAATGAAAAACTGTTTTTT. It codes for CASSLEGGATNEKLFF.

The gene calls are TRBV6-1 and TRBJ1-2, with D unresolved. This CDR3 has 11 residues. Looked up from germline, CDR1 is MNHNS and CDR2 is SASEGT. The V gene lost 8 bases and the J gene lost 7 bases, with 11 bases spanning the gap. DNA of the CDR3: TGTGCCAGCGGTACGATTGGTGGCTACACCTTC. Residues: CASGTIGGYTF.